This is a list of T cell receptor beta chains from one sample in a study of CD8 T cells in ankylosing spondylitis. MiXCR, applied by TCRdb to the 5' RACE reads, yields one record per CDR3 protein. The sample has about 270,000 distinct CDR3 sequences; roughly 32% are singletons. Input material: blood, either unsorted or a sorted T cell fraction (not recorded which). Receptor source: a male donor with ankylosing spondylitis or in good health (not recorded which). CDR3s include the opening cysteine and the closing phenylalanine or tryptophan. Fields, in order: CDR3 protein, CDR3 length, J gene, V gene, clone size. Expanded clones get a size class; other rows say once, few or many, or leave the size out.

CDR3: CAIGGTRGSYNEQFF
length: 15
J: TRBJ2-1
V: TRBV10-3
size: many

CDR3: CAISESHGRGGTYEQYF
length: 17
J: TRBJ2-7
V: TRBV10-3
size: NA

CDR3: CASSSPTSGYGYTF
length: 14
J: TRBJ1-2
V: TRBV5-6
size: NA

CDR3: CASSPSGASPYEQYF
length: 15
J: TRBJ2-7
V: TRBV12-3/TRBV12-4
size: NA

CDR3: CAGRPYVNTEAFF
length: 13
J: TRBJ1-1
V: TRBV7-2
size: few

CDR3: CAISDVKNQPQHF
length: 13
J: TRBJ1-5
V: TRBV10-3
size: few

CDR3: CASSGTSGGAYDTQYF
length: 16
J: TRBJ2-3
V: TRBV9
size: few

CDR3: CASRSNRDTEAFF
length: 13
J: TRBJ1-1
V: TRBV4-1
size: few

CDR3: CASSPPDGELFF
length: 12
J: TRBJ2-2
V: TRBV7-3
size: few

CDR3: CATSRDANKRDNEQFF
length: 16
J: TRBJ2-1
V: TRBV15
size: NA

CDR3: CSVEGWGVTEAFF
length: 13
J: TRBJ1-1
V: TRBV29-1
size: many

CDR3: CSVGDAGGGYTF
length: 12
J: TRBJ1-2
V: TRBV29-1
size: few

CDR3: CSIGGNTDTQYF
length: 12
J: TRBJ2-3
V: TRBV20-1
size: NA

CDR3: CASSTTSGGRSYNEQFF
length: 17
J: TRBJ2-1
V: TRBV9
size: NA

CDR3: CASSPGPVYEQYF
length: 13
J: TRBJ2-7
V: TRBV5-6
size: NA

CDR3: CASSFDRGRYEQYF
length: 14
J: TRBJ2-7
V: TRBV12-3/TRBV12-4
size: NA

CDR3: CASSRRGTSGGTDTQYF
length: 17
J: TRBJ2-3
V: TRBV7-6
size: NA

CDR3: CASSEAGPAGRSPLHF
length: 16
J: TRBJ1-6
V: TRBV2
size: NA

CDR3: CSASGTGMNTEAFF
length: 14
J: TRBJ1-1
V: TRBV20-1
size: NA

CDR3: CASSFGWGNTEAFF
length: 14
J: TRBJ1-1
V: TRBV5-6
size: few

CDR3: CSVEDSGRADTQYF
length: 14
J: TRBJ2-3
V: TRBV29-1
size: NA

CDR3: CASSLVRGAQYNEQFF
length: 16
J: TRBJ2-1
V: TRBV5-1
size: NA

CDR3: CASSQALGGNTGELFF
length: 16
J: TRBJ2-2
V: TRBV7-9
size: NA

CDR3: CSATQGPDTEAFF
length: 13
J: TRBJ1-1
V: TRBV20-1
size: NA

CDR3: CASSALIRRNTEAFF
length: 15
J: TRBJ1-1
V: TRBV11-2
size: NA

CDR3: CATSRSGAGANVLTF
length: 15
J: TRBJ2-6
V: TRBV15
size: NA

CDR3: CAISESYSASEMAYEQYF
length: 18
J: TRBJ2-7
V: TRBV10-3
size: few

CDR3: CASSYLGRRQEQYF
length: 14
J: TRBJ2-7
V: TRBV3-1
size: NA

CDR3: CATSRGSLSGGDNEQFF
length: 17
J: TRBJ2-1
V: TRBV15
size: NA